The clone carrying this T cell receptor (beta chain) has only one observation. Its antigen is unidentified. This specimen comes from a study of long-term antiretroviral therapy in people with HIV. Study in general: Samples from the earliest time points predate the 2015 immediate-ART recommendation by about a decade.

Points from the study as a whole: After ART, diversity increased yet remained lower than transplant donor controls.

Running of the v3.0 immunoSEQ assay took place at survey level. For every sample, sequencing targeted about 35,000-55,000 T-cell genomes. Sequenced by immunoSEQ multiplex PCR; TCRdb stores in-frame clones only, minus some. The data contain more than 20,000 clones, 85% of them singletons. CDR3 length equals 11 residues. Prior to DNA extraction, the samples held about 1-11 million cryopreserved PBMC. The sequence was collected from a young man with HIV. The chain has TRBV21-1 and TRBJ1-5. TRBV21-1 is listed as a pseudogene. The sequencing here drew on unsorted PBMCs, taken roughly 4 years after starting antiretroviral therapy. The CDR3 reads CASSKGQPQHF. CDR3 bases: TGTGCCAGCAGCAAAGGCCAGCCCCAGCATTTT.